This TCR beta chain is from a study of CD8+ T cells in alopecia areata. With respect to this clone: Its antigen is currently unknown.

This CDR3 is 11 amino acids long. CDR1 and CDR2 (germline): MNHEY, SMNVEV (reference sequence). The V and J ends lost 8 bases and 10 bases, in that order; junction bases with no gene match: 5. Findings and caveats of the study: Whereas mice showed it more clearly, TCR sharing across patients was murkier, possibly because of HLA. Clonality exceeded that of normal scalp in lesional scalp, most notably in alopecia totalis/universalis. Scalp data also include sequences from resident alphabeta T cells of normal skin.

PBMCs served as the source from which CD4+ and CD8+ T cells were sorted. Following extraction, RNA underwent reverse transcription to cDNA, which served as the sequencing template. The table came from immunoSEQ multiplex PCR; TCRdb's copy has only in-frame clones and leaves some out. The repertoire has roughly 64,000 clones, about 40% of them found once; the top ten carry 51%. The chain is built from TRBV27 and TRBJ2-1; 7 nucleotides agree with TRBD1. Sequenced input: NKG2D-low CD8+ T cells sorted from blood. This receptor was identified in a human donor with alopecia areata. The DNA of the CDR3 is TGTGCCAGCCAACGAGGGGGCGAGCAGTTCTTC. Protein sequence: CASQRGGEQFF.